These 23 T cell receptor beta chains were all obtained from the same sample, sequenced in a study of T cells in Graves' hyperthyroidism and ophthalmopathy. Template material for amplifying TCR beta CDR3 regions consisted of RNA transcripts. First-round RT-PCR targeting the TCR CDR3 was performed with the HTBI primer set. TCRdb reprocessed the multiplex PCR reads via MiXCR and lists one record per CDR3 protein. The data show under 700,000 distinct CDR3 sequences, more than 45% seen once. Sequencing used peripheral blood or thyroid tissue (not recorded which). The receptors come from a young woman with Graves' hyperthyroidism.

This clonotype was seen only a few times. This chain connects TRBV5-6 to TRBJ1-2; no definite D call. This CDR3 has 14 amino acids. CDR1 is SGHDT, CDR2 YYEEEE, per germline. Trimming left V 0 bases short and J 3 bases short, with 9 bases between. The CDR3 loop reads CASSLGILDYGYTF. The CDR3 DNA reads TGTGCCAGCAGCTTGGGGATCCTGGACTATGGCTACACCTTC.

The V call is TRBV12-3 or TRBV12-4, the J call TRBJ1-4; D is possibly TRBD1 (5 bases). The ends were cut back, 3 bases at V and 6 bases at J, with 8 bases in the middle. The CDR3 spans 13 residues. The chain's CDR3 is CASSFGTHEKLFF. The CDR3 coding sequence is TGTGCCAGCAGTTTTGGGACCCATGAAAAACTGTTTTTT.

This clonotype appeared a few times. This chain joins TRBV2 and TRBJ1-2; no clear D gene. V lost 0 bases and J lost 4, with 12 bases in between. CDR1 and CDR2 from the germline V gene are SNHLY and FYNNEI. The CDR3 covers 15 residues. The CDR3 DNA reads TGTGCCAGCAGTGAAGCAGTAGCAAGCAGCTATGGCTACACCTTC. Its protein is CASSEAVASSYGYTF.

This clonotype was seen only a few times. The J gene is TRBJ2-3, the V gene TRBV20-1, with D possibly being TRBD2 (5 bases). The V end was cut by 7 bases, the J end by 2 bases, with 10 bases between. The CDR3 sequence is 12 residues long. Germline V lookup: CDR1 DFQATT, CDR2 SNEGSKA (reference sequence). The CDR3 is CSVPSFTDTQYF. CDR3 bases: TGCAGTGTCCCTAGCTTCACAGATACGCAGTATTTT.

V gene TRBV7-2 combines with J gene TRBJ2-2; 8 nucleotides match TRBD1. Unmatched junction bases numbered 12, after V lost 6 bases and J lost 6 bases. CDR3 size: 16 residues. Germline CDR1 SGHTA, CDR2 FQGNSA. CDR3 sequence reads: CASRQGQDYVSGELFF. The CDR3 coding sequence is TGTGCCAGCAGGCAGGGACAGGACTACGTATCCGGGGAGCTGTTTTTT.

In its sample, this clonotype was seen many times. The genes are TRBV7-2 and TRBJ1-6; D unresolved. V lost 2 bases, J lost 7 bases, and 9 bases lay in between. The CDR3 has 14 residues. Germline CDR1 and CDR2: SGHTA and FQGNSA. The CDR3 region has the DNA TGTGCCAGCAGCTTAAGGGAGCCGAATTCACCCCTCCACTTT. Protein sequence: CASSLREPNSPLHF.

This clonotype showed up many times. Mismatch with germline at one junction end may stem from a read error. V is TRBV25-1 and J is TRBJ1-2, with TRBD1 matching over 9 bases. In germline, CDR1 is MGHDK, CDR2 SYGVNS. This CDR3 has 13 residues. The CDR3 DNA reads as TGTGCCAGCAGCCTACCCGGACAGGGGACGCTCGACTTC. This gives the protein CASSLPGQGTLDF.

About this clonotype: This may arise from a read error, as a much more abundant clone is one base away. The chain carries TRBV29-1 and TRBJ2-5; D is unresolved. This CDR3 is built from 11 residues. V lost 7 bases to trimming and J lost 4 bases, with 10 bases between them. Per germline, CDR1 SQVTM and CDR2 ANQGSEA. Written as DNA, the CDR3 is TGCAGCGGCGATCTCGCAGAGACCCAGTACTTC. The encoded protein is CSGDLAETQYF.

This clonotype was seen many times. V usage is TRBV29-1 and J usage is TRBJ2-5; 7 bases are a match to TRBD2. This CDR3 comprises 11 residues. Germline CDR1 SQVTM, CDR2 ANQGSEA. Trimming cost V 5 bases and J 3 bases; bases outside gene matches: 0. This CDR3 reads CSVRGEETQYF. The CDR3, as DNA: TGCAGCGTTCGGGGGGAAGAGACCCAGTACTTC.

The chain couples TRBV7-9 to TRBJ1-5; perhaps TRBD1 as D (6 bases). Germline CDR1 SEHNR, CDR2 FQNEAQ (reference sequence). Trimming shortened V by 5 bases and J by 9 bases, and 17 bases separated the two germline ends. The CDR3 contains 14 residues. CDR3: CASSRTGSHMPQHF. CDR3 sequence (DNA): TGTGCCAGCAGCCGAACAGGGAGCCATATGCCCCAGCATTTT. Looking up the rest from reference TRBV7-9 and TRBJ1-5 gives the full variable domain: DTGVSQNPRHKITKRGQNVTFRCDPISEHNRLYWYRQTLGQGPEFLTYFQNEAQLEKSRLLSDRFSAERPKGSFSTLEIQRTEQGDSAMYLCASSRTGSHMPQHFGDGTRLSIL.

This chain connects TRBV15 to TRBJ2-7; D assignment may be TRBD1 or TRBD2 (5 bases each). The CDR3 length is 16 residues. Germline V gives CDR1 LNHNV, CDR2 YYDKDF (reference sequence). Trimming stripped 2 bases from V and 5 bases from J, with 19 bases between. CDR3 residues: CATSRKRDRRLNEQYF. The DNA for the CDR3 is TGTGCCACCAGCAGAAAAAGGGACCGCCGGTTGAACGAGCAGTACTTC. Based on the CDR3 plus reference TRBV15 and TRBJ2-7, the full variable domain is DAMVIQNPRYQVTQFGKPVTLSCSQTLNHNVMYWYQQKSSQAPKLLFHYYDKDFNNEADTPDNFQSRRPNTSFCFLDIRSPGLGDTAMYLCATSRKRDRRLNEQYFGPGTRLTVT.

The table lists this clonotype with a few counts. The genes are TRBV6-1 and TRBJ1-1; D gene unclear. Germline CDR1 is MNHNS and CDR2 is SASEGT. There are 15 residues in the CDR3. Trimming cost V 0 bases and J 4 bases, with 12 bases left between them. As DNA, the CDR3 is TGTGCCAGCAGTGAAGCGCTAGGTCTGGGCACTGAAGCTTTCTTT. It codes for CASSEALGLGTEAFF.

The CDR3 DNA is TGTGCCAGCAGTTATGGGGGGGGTACCTATAATTCACCCCTCCACTTT. Amino acids: CASSYGGGTYNSPLHF. The gene calls are TRBV14 and TRBJ1-6; the D gene is possibly TRBD1 (5 bases). The germline V gene has CDR1 SGHDN and CDR2 FVKESK. The CDR3 covers 16 residues. Deletions cut 6 bases from V and 2 bases from J, with 14 bases between.

The chain uses TRBV20-1 and TRBJ2-7, with D perhaps matching TRBD2 (7 bases). From germline, CDR1 is DFQATT and CDR2 SNEGSKA (reference sequence). V lost 6 bases and J 3 bases, leaving 18 bases between the germline ends. The CDR3 sequence is 14 residues long. CDR3 residues: CSAGEGVVFYEQYF. The CDR3 nucleotides read TGCAGTGCAGGGGAGGGGGTGGTCTTCTACGAGCAGTACTTC.

CDR3 DNA: TGTGCCAGCACTCAGTCGCATGAAAAACTGTTTTTT. Protein: CASTQSHEKLFF. The genes are TRBV7-8 and TRBJ1-4; D unresolved. The V gene's germline CDR1 is SGHVS and CDR2 FQNEAQ. Trimming left V 7 bases short and J 6 bases short, with 9 bases between. CDR3 length: 12 amino acids.

This clonotype has a handful of counts. The rearrangement joins TRBV5-4 to TRBJ2-2; D is uncertain. The CDR3 has 13 amino acids. Trimming took off 0 bases at V and 7 bases at J, with 7 bases between the two ends. From germline, CDR1 is SGHNT and CDR2 YYREEE (reference sequence). DNA for the CDR3: TGTGCCAGCAGCTTGGTCTTCGGCGGGGAGCTGTTTTTT. Amino acids: CASSLVFGGELFF.

The V gene is TRBV2, the J gene TRBJ2-3, with D hard to call. The CDR3 extends over 15 amino acids. Germline loops: CDR1 SNHLY, CDR2 FYNNEI. V gave up 3 bases and J gave up 0 bases, with 10 bases separating them. The DNA of the CDR3 is TGTGCCAGCAGTGACCCTGGAAGTAGCACAGATACGCAGTATTTT. Its translation is CASSDPGSSTDTQYF.

J is TRBJ1-2 and V is TRBV10-2; D is uncertain. The V gene lost 3 bases and the J gene lost 0 bases, with 17 bases spanning the gap. The CDR3 is 17 amino acids. CDR1 and CDR2 (germline): WSHSY, SAAADI. The CDR3 DNA follows: TGCGCCAGCAGTGACCTTTTGAACCGGCGAGCTAACTATGGCTACACCTTC. It translates to CASSDLLNRRANYGYTF.

The chain recombines TRBV5-6 with TRBJ1-1; D uncertain. V lost 0 bases to trimming and J lost 3 bases, with 9 bases between them. The CDR3 is 14 amino acids. Germline V gene lookup returns CDR1 SGHDT and CDR2 YYEEEE. The CDR3 region is CASSLEPADTEAFF. CDR3 in DNA: TGTGCCAGCAGCTTGGAACCAGCCGACACTGAAGCTTTCTTT. Based on the CDR3 plus reference TRBV5-6 and TRBJ1-1, the full variable domain is DAGVTQSPTHLIKTRGQQVTLRCSPKSGHDTVSWYQQALGQGPQFIFQYYEEEERQRGNFPDRFSGHQFPNYSSELNVNALLLGDSALYLCASSLEPADTEAFFGQGTRLTVV.

The genes are TRBV5-1 and TRBJ2-7; 10 bases line up with TRBD2. J lost 2 bases, V lost 4 bases, and 6 bases had no gene match. Per the germline V gene, CDR1 is SGHRS and CDR2 is YFSETQ. CDR3 length equals 15 residues. DNA of the CDR3: TGCGCCAGCAGCCAAGGGACTAGCGAGACCTACGAGCAGTACTTC. Encoded protein: CASSQGTSETYEQYF. The full variable domain, with the rest looked up from reference TRBV5-1 and TRBJ2-7, is KAGVTQTPRYLIKTRGQQVTLSCSPISGHRSVSWYQQTPGQGLQFLFEYFSETQRNKGNFPGRFSGRQFSNSRSEMNVSTLELGDSALYLCASSQGTSETYEQYFGPGTRLTVT.

The genes are TRBV15 and TRBJ2-6; unclear D gene. The CDR3 covers 16 residues. With 1 base removed from V and 11 bases from J, the gap between germline ends came to 18 bases. CDR1 and CDR2 (germline): LNHNV, YYDKDF (reference sequence). The CDR3 protein is CATSRGGVFGFDVLTF. The DNA of the CDR3 is TGTGCCACCAGCAGAGGGGGTGTATTTGGGTTCGACGTCCTGACTTTC.

This clonotype has just a few counts. The chain links TRBV6-4 to TRBJ1-5; a possible D gene is TRBD1 (5 bases). Germline V gene data show CDR1 as MRHNA and CDR2 as SNTAGT. V was pared by 6 bases and J by 0 bases, with 15 bases between. The CDR3 is made up of 16 amino acids. CDR3 DNA: TGTGCCAGCAGGCGAGGGACGACGTATAGCAATCAGCCCCAGCATTTT. It encodes CASRRGTTYSNQPQHF.

V usage is TRBV11-2 and J usage is TRBJ1-2, with TRBD1 as a possible D gene (5 bases). The CDR3 totals 14 residues. Trimming removed 5 bases from V and 4 bases from J, with 14 bases in between. Germline lookup yields CDR1 SGHAT and CDR2 FQNNGV. CDR3 DNA sequence: TGTGCCAGCAGCCCCCGGGACGGGACCTATGGCTACACCTTC. Amino acids: CASSPRDGTYGYTF.